This TCR beta chain appears in the sequencing data of a study of T cells in Graves' hyperthyroidism and ophthalmopathy. As concerns this clonotype: A read error may account for a junction end that differs from germline.

Germline CDR1 reads SNHLY; CDR2 reads FYNNEI. This CDR3 spans 14 amino acids. Amplification targeted TCR beta CDR3 regions from RNA transcripts. A set of HTBI primers served as the primers for a first-round RT-PCR of the TCR CDR3. TCRdb called the multiplex PCR reads again in MiXCR, with one record for every CDR3 protein. The sample contains 600,000 to 750,000 distinct CDR3 sequences, 15% to 20% of which appear only once. Input material: blood. This receptor was taken from a man over 45 with Graves' hyperthyroidism. This chain connects TRBV2 to TRBJ2-4; possibly TRBD1 for D (7 bases). In DNA, the CDR3 is TGTGCCGGAACAGGGGAGGAAGCCGAAAACATTCAGTACTTC. This gives the protein CAGTGEEAENIQYF.